Listed below are T cell receptor beta chains from one sample, sequenced in a study of molecular identifiers for immune sequencing clone quantification. One entry per CDR3 protein results from TCRdb running MiXCR on the PCR reads. The table records around 470,000 distinct CDR3 sequences, around 23% of them present only once. Sequenced: naive CD8+ T cells from blood, with Jurkat cell RNA spiked in. The receptor source for this set is a human donor in good health. Some libraries in this study had Jurkat cell RNA spiked in. Both conserved end residues are part of each CDR3. A D gene is named only where the DNA matches it firmly. Only some rows state a clone size, as once, few, many or a class for expanded clones.

J,V,size,D,DNA,CDR3
TRBJ2-5,TRBV28,.,.,TGTGCCAGCAGCGGGCCCGGGGAGACCCAGTACTTC,CASSGPGETQYF
TRBJ2-6,TRBV7-7,.,.,TGTGCCAGCAGCCCAGACTACTCTGGGGCCAACGTCCTGACTTTC,CASSPDYSGANVLTF
TRBJ2-7,TRBV14,.,.,TGTGCCAGCAGCCAAGATCGATTAAGATCCTACGAGCAGTACTTC,CASSQDRLRSYEQYF
TRBJ1-1,TRBV4-3,few,TRBD1,TGCGCCAGCAGCCAAGATAGAACAGGGGGCCAGAACACTGAAGCTTTCTTT,CASSQDRTGGQNTEAFF
TRBJ2-5,TRBV14,once,.,TGTGCCAGCAGCCCTGGGGACTGGGCGTACCAAGAGACCCAGTACTTC,CASSPGDWAYQETQYF
TRBJ2-2,TRBV7-6,.,TRBD2,TGTGCCAGCAGCTTAGTCCCCCCCCCCGGACTAGCGGGAGAGCCGTACCCCGGGGAGCTGTTTTTT,CASSLVPPPGLAGEPYPGELFF
TRBJ2-5,TRBV25-1,.,.,TGTGCCAGCCGGATTCGCGGACAGCAGGATTTAGGGGAGACCCAGTACTTC,CASRIRGQQDLGETQYF
TRBJ1-1,TRBV7-2,many,.,TGTGCCAGCAGCGCCGGACTGCCTGAAGCTTTCTTT,CASSAGLPEAFF
TRBJ1-1,TRBV5-6,.,.,TGTGCCGGCAGCCCCATTTCGTGGGGGGGAGGCACTGAAGCTTTCTTT,CAGSPISWGGGTEAFF
TRBJ1-5,TRBV4-3,.,.,TGCGCCAGCAGCTTCCGGACGGGCAATCAGCCCCAGCATTTT,CASSFRTGNQPQHF
TRBJ2-5,TRBV13,.,.,TGTGCCAGCGGCTTAGTATTCAGCAAGCAAGAGACCCAGTACTTC,CASGLVFSKQETQYF